This T cell receptor beta chain was profiled in a study of technical replicates of blood from a handful of donors (dated by TCRdb to the late 2010s). This clone has a single count. What this receptor recognizes is not known. Nothing much larger sits one base from this clone, and base qualities are not available. Library preparation used the immunoSEQ multiplex PCR assay. What TCRdb holds here is the immuneACCESS table cut down to in-frame rearrangements. Part of the clones is not present; checked against another copy, under half of the missing clones reflect an unresolved V gene, and the others are unexplained. This sample is represented by some 70,000 clones; approximately 90% of them were singletons. The ten most abundant clones make up approximately 4.4% of the sample. As encoded in the germline V gene, CDR1 is SGHTA while CDR2 is FQGNSA. The CDR3 goes from the cysteine to the phenylalanine over 16 residues. Only the CDR3 portion is preserved as DNA: 48 bases, with reading frame beginning at the first base. V is pruned by 5 bases and J by 6 bases, leaving 14 bases of the junction without a gene match.

The sequenced sample was PBMCs. This receptor was identified in a human donor in good health. Some clones in this sample may be carry-over from other donors' samples. The chain links TRBV7-2 with TRBJ2-3, with 7 central nucleotides matching TRBD2. The DNA reads TGTGCCAGCAGCCGAGACCGGGCCCTGGGGGGGGATACGCAGTATTTT. This gives the protein CASSRDRALGGDTQYF.